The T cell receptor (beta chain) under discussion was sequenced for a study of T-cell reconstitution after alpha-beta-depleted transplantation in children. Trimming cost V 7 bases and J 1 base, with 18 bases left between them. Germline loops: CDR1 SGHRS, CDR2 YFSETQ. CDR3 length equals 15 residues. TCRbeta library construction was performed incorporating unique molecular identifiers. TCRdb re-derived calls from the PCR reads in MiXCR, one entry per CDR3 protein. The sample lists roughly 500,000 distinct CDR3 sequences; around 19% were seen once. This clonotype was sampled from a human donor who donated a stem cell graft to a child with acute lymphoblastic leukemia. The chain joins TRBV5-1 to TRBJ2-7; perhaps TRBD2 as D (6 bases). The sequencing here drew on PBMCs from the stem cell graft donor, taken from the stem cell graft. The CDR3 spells CASHRRDSGSYEQYF. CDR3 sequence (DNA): TGCGCCAGCCATCGCCGGGACTCGGGTTCCTACGAGCAGTACTTC.